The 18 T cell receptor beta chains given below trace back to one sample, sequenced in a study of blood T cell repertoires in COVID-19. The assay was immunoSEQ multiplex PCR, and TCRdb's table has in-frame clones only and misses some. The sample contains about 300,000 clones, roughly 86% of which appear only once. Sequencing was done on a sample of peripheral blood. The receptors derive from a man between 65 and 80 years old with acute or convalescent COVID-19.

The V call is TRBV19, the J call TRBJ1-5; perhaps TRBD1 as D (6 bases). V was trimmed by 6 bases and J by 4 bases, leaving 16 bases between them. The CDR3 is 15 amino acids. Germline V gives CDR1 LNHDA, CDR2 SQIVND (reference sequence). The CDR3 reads CASSSRGRGNQPQHF. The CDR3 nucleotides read TGTGCCAGTAGCTCACGCGGCAGGGGTAATCAGCCCCAGCATTTT.

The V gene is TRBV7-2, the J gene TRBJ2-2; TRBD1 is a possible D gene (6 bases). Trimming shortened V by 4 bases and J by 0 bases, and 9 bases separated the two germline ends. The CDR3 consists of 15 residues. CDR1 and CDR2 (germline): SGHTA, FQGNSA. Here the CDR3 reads CASSSGTTNTGELFF. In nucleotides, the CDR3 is TGTGCCAGCAGCTCCGGGACAACGAACACCGGGGAGCTGTTTTTT.

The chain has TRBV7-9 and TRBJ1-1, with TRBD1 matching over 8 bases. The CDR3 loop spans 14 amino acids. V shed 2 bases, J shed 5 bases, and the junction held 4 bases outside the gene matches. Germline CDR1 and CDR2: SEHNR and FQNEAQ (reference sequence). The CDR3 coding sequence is TGTGCCAGCAGCTTATCACAGGGGGGGACTGAAGCTTTCTTT. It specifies CASSLSQGGTEAFF.

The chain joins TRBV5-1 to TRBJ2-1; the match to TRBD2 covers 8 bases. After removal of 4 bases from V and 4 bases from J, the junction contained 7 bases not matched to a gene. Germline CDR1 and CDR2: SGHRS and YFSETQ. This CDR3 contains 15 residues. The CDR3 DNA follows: TGCGCCAGCAGCCCAGAGGCTAGCGGGTACAATGAGCAGTTCTTC. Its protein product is CASSPEASGYNEQFF.

CDR3 sequence reads: CASSQGGTLNSPLHF. The CDR3 DNA reads as TGCGCCAGCAGCCAAGGGGGGACACTCAATTCACCCCTCCACTTT. The chain has TRBV4-1 and TRBJ1-6; a weak D match, TRBD1 (6 bases). The CDR3 is 15 amino acids. The V end was cut by 1 base, the J end by 7 bases, with 11 bases between. Germline CDR1 MGHRA, CDR2 YSYEKL.

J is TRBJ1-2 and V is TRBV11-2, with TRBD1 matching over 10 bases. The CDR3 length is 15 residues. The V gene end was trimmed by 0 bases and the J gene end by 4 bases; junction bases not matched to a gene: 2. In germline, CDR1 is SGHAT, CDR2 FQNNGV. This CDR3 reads CASSLEGQGIYGYTF. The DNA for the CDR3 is TGTGCCAGCAGCTTAGAGGGACAGGGGATCTATGGCTACACCTTC.

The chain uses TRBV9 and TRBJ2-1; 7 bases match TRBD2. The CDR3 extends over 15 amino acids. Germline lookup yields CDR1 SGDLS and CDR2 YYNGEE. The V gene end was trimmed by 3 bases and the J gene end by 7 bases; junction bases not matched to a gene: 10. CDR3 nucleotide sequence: TGTGCCAGCAGCGCAGGTGGGGGAGGGCCAAATGAGCAGTTCTTC. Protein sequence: CASSAGGGGPNEQFF.

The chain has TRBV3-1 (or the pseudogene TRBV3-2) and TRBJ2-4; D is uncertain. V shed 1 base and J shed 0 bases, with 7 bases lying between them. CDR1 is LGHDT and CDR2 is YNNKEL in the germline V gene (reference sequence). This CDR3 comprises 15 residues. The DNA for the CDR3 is TGTGCCAGCAGCCAAGCGCACTTAGCCAAAAACATTCAGTACTTC. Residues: CASSQAHLAKNIQYF.

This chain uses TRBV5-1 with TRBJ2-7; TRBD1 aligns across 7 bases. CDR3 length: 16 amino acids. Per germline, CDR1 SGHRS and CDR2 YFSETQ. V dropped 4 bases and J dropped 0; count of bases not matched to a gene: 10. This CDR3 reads CASSLGTVSFSYEQYF. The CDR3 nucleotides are TGCGCCAGCAGCCTAGGGACAGTATCCTTCTCCTACGAGCAGTACTTC.

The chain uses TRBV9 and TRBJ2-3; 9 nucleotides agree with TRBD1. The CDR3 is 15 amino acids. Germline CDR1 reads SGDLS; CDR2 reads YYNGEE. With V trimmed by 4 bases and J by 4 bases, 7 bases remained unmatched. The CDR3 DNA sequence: TGTGCCAGCAGCCCCTGGACAGGGGTGCCAGATACGCAGTATTTT. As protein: CASSPWTGVPDTQYF. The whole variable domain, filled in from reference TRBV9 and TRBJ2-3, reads DSGVTQTPKHLITATGQRVTLRCSPRSGDLSVYWYQQSLDQGLQFLIQYYNGEERAKGNILERFSAQQFPDLHSELNLSSLELGDSALYFCASSPWTGVPDTQYFGPGTRLTVL.

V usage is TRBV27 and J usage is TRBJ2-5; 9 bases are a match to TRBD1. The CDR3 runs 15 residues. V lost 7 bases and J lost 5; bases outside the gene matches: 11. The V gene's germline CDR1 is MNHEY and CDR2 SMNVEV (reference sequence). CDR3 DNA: TGTGCCAGCACTAGAAAGACAGGGGGTGGGGAGACCCAGTACTTC. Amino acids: CASTRKTGGGETQYF.

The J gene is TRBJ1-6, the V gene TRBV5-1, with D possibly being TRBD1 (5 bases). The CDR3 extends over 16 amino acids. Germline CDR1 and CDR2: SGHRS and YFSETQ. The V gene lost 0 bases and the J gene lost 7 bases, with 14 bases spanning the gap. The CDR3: CASSLELAGPNSPLHF. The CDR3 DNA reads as TGCGCCAGCAGCTTGGAATTGGCAGGGCCCAATTCACCCCTCCACTTT.

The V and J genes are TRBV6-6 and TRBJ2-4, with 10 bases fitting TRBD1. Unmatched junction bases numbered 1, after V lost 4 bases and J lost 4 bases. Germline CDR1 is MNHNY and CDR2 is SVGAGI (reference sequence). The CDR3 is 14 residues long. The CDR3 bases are TGTGCCAGCAGTTCGGGACAGGGGAAAAACATTCAGTACTTC. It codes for CASSSGQGKNIQYF.

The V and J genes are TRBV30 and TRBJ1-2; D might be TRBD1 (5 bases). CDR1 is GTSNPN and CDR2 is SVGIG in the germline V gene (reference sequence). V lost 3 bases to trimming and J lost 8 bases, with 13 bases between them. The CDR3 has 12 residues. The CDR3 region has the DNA TGTGCCTGGAGGGACATGGGTCGAGGCTACACCTTC. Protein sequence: CAWRDMGRGYTF.

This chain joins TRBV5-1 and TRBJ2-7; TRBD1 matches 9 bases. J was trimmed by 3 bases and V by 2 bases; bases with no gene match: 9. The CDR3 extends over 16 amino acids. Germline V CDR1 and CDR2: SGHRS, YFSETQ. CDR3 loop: CASSLNPGTGFYEQYF. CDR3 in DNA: TGCGCCAGCAGCTTAAATCCCGGGACAGGGTTCTACGAGCAGTACTTC.

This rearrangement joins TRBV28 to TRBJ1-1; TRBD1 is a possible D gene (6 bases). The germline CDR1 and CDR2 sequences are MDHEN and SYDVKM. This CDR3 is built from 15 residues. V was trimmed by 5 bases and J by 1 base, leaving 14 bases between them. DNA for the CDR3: TGTGCCAGCAGTCCCGTGGGGGCTTGGAACACTGAAGCTTTCTTT. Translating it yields CASSPVGAWNTEAFF.

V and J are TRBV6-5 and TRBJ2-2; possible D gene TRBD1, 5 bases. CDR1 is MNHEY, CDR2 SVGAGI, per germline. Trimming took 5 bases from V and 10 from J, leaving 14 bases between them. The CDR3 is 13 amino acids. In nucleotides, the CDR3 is TGTGCCAGCAGTCAAAACACAGGAGAGGAGCTGTTTTTT. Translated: CASSQNTGEELFF.

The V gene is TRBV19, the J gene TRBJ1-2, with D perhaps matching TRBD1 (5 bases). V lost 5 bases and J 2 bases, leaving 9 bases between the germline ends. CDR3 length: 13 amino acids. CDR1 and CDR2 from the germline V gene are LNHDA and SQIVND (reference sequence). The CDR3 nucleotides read TGTGCCAGTAGTGAGAGACAGAACTATGGCTACACCTTC. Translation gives CASSERQNYGYTF.